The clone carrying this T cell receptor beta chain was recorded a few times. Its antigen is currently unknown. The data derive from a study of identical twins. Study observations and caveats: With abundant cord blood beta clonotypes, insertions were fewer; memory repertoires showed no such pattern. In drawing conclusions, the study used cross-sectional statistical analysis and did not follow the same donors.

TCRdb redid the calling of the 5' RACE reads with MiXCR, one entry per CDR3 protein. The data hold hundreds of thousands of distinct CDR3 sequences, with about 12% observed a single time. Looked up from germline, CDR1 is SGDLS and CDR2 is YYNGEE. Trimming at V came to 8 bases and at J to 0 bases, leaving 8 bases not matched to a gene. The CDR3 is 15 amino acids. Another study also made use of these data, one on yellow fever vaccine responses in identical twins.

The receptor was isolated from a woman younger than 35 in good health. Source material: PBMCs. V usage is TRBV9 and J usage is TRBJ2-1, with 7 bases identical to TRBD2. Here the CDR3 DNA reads TGTGCCAGTGGAAGAGCGGGAAGCTCCTACAATGAGCAGTTCTTC. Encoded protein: CASGRAGSSYNEQFF.